The rows below give T cell receptor beta chains drawn from one sample of a study of blood T cells in healthy people across ages. A single record per CDR3 protein comes from TCRdb applying MiXCR to the 5' RACE reads. Of 1.5 million or so distinct CDR3 sequences listed, approximately 43% were seen once; the top ten hold more than 4%. The sequenced sample consisted of blood. These receptors came from a woman between 18 and 29 years old in good health. CDR3s include the opening cysteine and the closing phenylalanine or tryptophan. D genes are given only for firm matches. Not every row has a clone size; where given, it reads once, few, many or a size class.

clone size	D gene	V gene	J gene	CDR3 DNA	CDR3 protein
NA	NA	TRBV11-2	TRBJ2-5	TGTGCCAGCACCAAGGGTTCCCAAGAGACCCAGTACTTC	CASTKGSQETQYF
few	NA	TRBV9	TRBJ2-3	TGTGCCAGCAGCGTAGCTAGCGACACAGATACGCAGTATTTT	CASSVASDTDTQYF
NA	NA	TRBV7-2	TRBJ2-5	TGTGCCAGCAGCTTATGGGATCTCTGCAATGAGCAGTACTTC	CASSLWDLCNEQYF
NA	NA	TRBV20-1	TRBJ2-3	TGCAGTGCTAGAGATAACCGGGTTTTTACGCAGTATTTT	CSARDNRVFTQYF
NA	NA	TRBV27	TRBJ1-2	TGTGCCAGCAGCTCAGGGGCAGGGAGGAACTATGGCTACACCTTC	CASSSGAGRNYGYTF
many	NA	TRBV14	TRBJ2-7	TGTGCCAGCAGCCAAGAGTTATCCAGCTACGAGCAGTACTTC	CASSQELSSYEQYF
NA	NA	TRBV4-2	TRBJ2-7	TGTGCCAGCAGCCAGCAGGCCCAAGAATTGCCCTCCTACGAGCAGTATTTC	CASSQQAQELPSYEQYF
few	NA	TRBV29-1	TRBJ2-7	TGCAGCGGACGAGAATACAATGAGCAGTACTTC	CSGREYNEQYF
once	TRBD2	TRBV2	TRBJ2-5	TGTACCAGCAGTCCCGGGACTAGCGGGAGAATGGAGACCCAGTACTTC	CTSSPGTSGRMETQYF
NA	TRBD1	TRBV9	TRBJ2-1	TGTGCCAGCAGCCGGACAGGGAACGACTACAATGAGCAGTTCTTC	CASSRTGNDYNEQFF
NA	TRBD2	TRBV4-2	TRBJ2-7	TGTGCCAGCAGGCACGGACTAGCGGGTTCCTACAATGAGCAGTACTTC	CASRHGLAGSYNEQYF
NA	NA	TRBV20-1	TRBJ2-3	TGCAGTGCGCCTGGGACCCTTCGCACAGATACGCAGTATTTT	CSAPGTLRTDTQYF
few	NA	TRBV30	TRBJ2-3	TGTGCCTGGAGCAAGACAGATACGCAGTATTTT	CAWSKTDTQYF
few	NA	TRBV29-1	TRBJ1-1	TGCAGCGTTGATTTGGAGAACACTGAAGCTTTCTTT	CSVDLENTEAFF
NA	NA	TRBV5-1	TRBJ2-1	TGCGCCAGCAGCTTGGCCGGTGACGGGACATACAATGAGCAGTTCTTC	CASSLAGDGTYNEQFF